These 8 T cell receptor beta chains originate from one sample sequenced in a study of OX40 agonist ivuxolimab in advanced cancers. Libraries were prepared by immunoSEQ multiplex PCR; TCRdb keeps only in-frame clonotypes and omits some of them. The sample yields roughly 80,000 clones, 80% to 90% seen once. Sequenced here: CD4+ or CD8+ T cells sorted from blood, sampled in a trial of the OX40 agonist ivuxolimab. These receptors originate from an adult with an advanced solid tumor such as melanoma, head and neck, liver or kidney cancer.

The CDR3 region has the DNA TGTGCCAGCAGTTATCGGCAGGGACAGCCATACGAGCAGTACTTC. Translation gives CASSYRQGQPYEQYF. The chain is built from TRBV6-5 and TRBJ2-7; 7 nucleotides match TRBD1. This CDR3 comprises 15 residues. After removal of 3 bases from V and 4 bases from J, the junction contained 9 bases not matched to a gene. CDR1 MNHEY and CDR2 SVGAGI come from the germline V gene.

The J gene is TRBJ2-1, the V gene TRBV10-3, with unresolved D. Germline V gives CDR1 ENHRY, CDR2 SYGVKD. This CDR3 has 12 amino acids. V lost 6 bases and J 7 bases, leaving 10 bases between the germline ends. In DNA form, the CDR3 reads TGTGCCATCAGGACCTCGATGAATGAGCAGTTCTTC. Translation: CAIRTSMNEQFF.

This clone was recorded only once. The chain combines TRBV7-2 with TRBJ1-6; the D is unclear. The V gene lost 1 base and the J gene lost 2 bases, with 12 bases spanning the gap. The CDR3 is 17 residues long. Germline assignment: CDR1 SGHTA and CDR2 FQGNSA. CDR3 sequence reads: CASSLEGRHTYNSPLHF. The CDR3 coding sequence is TGTGCCAGCAGCTTAGAAGGGCGACATACCTATAATTCACCCCTCCACTTT.

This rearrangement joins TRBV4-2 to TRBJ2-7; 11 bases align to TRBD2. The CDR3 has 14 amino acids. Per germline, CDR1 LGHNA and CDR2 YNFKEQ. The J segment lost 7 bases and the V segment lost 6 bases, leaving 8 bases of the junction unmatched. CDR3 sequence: CASRFTGTSGEQYF. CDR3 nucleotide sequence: TGTGCCAGCAGATTCACCGGGACTAGCGGTGAGCAGTACTTC.

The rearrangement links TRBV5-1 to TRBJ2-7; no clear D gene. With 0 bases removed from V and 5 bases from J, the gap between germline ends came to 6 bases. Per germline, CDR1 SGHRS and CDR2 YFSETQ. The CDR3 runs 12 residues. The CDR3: CASSLGQDEQYF. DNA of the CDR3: TGCGCCAGCAGCTTGGGTCAGGACGAGCAGTACTTC.

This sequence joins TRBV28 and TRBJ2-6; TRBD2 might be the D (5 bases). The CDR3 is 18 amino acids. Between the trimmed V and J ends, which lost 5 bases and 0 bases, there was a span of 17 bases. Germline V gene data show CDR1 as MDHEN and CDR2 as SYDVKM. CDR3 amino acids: CASSPRLGASSGANVLTF. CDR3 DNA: TGTGCCAGCAGTCCCAGGTTGGGAGCTTCCTCTGGGGCCAACGTCCTGACTTTC.

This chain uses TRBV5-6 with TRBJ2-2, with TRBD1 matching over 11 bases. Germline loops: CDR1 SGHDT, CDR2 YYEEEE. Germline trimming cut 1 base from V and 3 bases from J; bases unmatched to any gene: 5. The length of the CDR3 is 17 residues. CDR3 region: CASSLWGTGGDTGELFF. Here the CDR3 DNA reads TGTGCCAGCAGCTTGTGGGGGACAGGGGGAGACACCGGGGAGCTGTTTTTT.

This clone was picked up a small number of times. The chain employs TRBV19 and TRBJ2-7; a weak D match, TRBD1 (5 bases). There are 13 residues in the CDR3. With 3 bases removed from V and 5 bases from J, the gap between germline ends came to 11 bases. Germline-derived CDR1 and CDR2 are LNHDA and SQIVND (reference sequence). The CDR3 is CASSISRAHEQYF. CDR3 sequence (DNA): TGTGCCAGTAGTATCAGCAGGGCCCACGAGCAGTACTTC.